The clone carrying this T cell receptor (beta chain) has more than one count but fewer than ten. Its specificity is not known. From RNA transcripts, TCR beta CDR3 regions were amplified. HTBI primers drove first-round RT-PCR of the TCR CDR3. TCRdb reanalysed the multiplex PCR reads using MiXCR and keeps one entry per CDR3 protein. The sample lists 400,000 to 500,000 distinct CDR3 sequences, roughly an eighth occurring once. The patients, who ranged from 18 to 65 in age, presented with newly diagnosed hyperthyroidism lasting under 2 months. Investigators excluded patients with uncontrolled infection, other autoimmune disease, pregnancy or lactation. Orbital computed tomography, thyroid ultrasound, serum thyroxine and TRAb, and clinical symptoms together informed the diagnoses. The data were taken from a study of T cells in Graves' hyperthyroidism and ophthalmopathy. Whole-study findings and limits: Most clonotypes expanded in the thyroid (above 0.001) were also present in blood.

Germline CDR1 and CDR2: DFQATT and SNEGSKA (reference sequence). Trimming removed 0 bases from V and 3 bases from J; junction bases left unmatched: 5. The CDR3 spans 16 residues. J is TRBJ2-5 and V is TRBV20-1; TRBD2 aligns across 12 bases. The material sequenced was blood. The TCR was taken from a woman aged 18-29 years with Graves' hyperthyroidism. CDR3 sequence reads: CSARDTGLAGKETQYF. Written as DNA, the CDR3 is TGCAGTGCTAGAGATACCGGACTAGCGGGAAAAGAGACCCAGTACTTC.